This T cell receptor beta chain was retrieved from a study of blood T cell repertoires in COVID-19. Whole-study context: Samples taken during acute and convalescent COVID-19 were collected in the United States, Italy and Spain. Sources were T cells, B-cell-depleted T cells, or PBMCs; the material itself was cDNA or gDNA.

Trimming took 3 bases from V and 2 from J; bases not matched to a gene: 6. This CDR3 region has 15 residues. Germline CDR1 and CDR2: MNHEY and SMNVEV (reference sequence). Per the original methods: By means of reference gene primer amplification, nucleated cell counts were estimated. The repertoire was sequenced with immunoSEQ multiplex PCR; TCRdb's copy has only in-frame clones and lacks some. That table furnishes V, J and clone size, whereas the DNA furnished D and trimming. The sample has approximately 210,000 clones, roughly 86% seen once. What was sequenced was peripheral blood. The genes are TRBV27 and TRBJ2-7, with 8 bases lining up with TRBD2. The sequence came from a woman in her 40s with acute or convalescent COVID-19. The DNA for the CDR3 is TGTGCCAGCAGTTTTACACTAGCGGCTACCTACGAGCAGTACTTC. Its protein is CASSFTLAATYEQYF.